These 20 T cell receptor beta chains were sequenced from one sample in a study of human T cells and chemical hapten exposure. Each CDR3 protein gets one entry after TCRdb re-called the RACE reads with MiXCR. The table records roughly 260,000 distinct CDR3 sequences, approximately 8.6% of them present only once. Regarding time point: pre-sensitization, week 0. As to treatment: therapeutic diphenylcyclopropenone sensitization with weekly scalp DPC. The sequencing used whole blood, collected in connection with sensitization to the hapten diphenylcyclopropenone (DPC). These receptors were collected from a woman aged 40 to 50 with alopecia areata. Some clones in this sample may be carry-over from other donors' samples.

This sequence joins TRBV6-2 or TRBV6-3 and TRBJ2-1; D gene uncertain. The CDR3 spans 13 residues. CDR1 MNHEY and CDR2 SVGEGT come from the germline V gene. Trimming took 6 bases from V and 12 from J, leaving 18 bases between them. CDR3 nucleotides: TGTGCCAGCAGCTCACTTAGCTTCTCGGGGCAGTTCTTC. Translating gives CASSSLSFSGQFF.

This clonotype was detected a few times. V usage is TRBV5-5 and J usage is TRBJ2-7; TRBD1 agrees at 10 bases. Trimming cost V 0 bases and J 3 bases; bases outside gene matches: 6. The germline gives CDR1 SGHKS, CDR2 YYEKEE (reference sequence). The CDR3 extends over 16 amino acids. CDR3 coding DNA: TGTGCCAGCAGCTTGGGAGGTAGGACAGGGGGCTACGAGCAGTACTTC. Translated: CASSLGGRTGGYEQYF.

In its sample, this clonotype was seen a few times. This chain links TRBV15 with TRBJ1-1; 9 bases line up with TRBD1. The trim removed 2 bases at V and 3 bases at J, leaving 4 bases unmatched. CDR1 and CDR2 (germline): LNHNV, YYDKDF (reference sequence). There are 15 residues in the CDR3. The CDR3 nucleotides read TGTGCCACCAGCAGAATTACAGGGGGCCACACTGAAGCTTTCTTT. Amino acid sequence: CATSRITGGHTEAFF.

This chain uses TRBV27 with TRBJ2-7; 9 nucleotides match TRBD1. From germline, CDR1 is MNHEY and CDR2 SMNVEV (reference sequence). The V gene end was trimmed by 8 bases and the J gene end by 7 bases; junction bases not matched to a gene: 9. This CDR3 has 13 residues. The CDR3 sequence: CASSQGALGEQYF. DNA for the CDR3: TGTGCCAGCTCACAGGGGGCGCTGGGGGAGCAGTACTTC.

As to this clonotype: The junction does not match germline at one end; this may be a read error. This chain connects TRBV7-7 to TRBJ1-1; unclear D gene. The CDR3 runs 13 residues. The V gene's germline CDR1 is SSHAT and CDR2 FNYEAQ (reference sequence). This chain's CDR3 is CASSFATNTEAFF. CDR3 bases: TGTGCTAGCAGCTTCGCGACCAACACTGAAGCTTTCTTT.

The genes are TRBV29-1 and TRBJ2-1, with 9 bases fitting TRBD2. The CDR3 has 13 residues. The ends lost 6 bases at V and 8 bases at J; junction bases unmatched: 8. CDR1 and CDR2 (germline): SQVTM, ANQGSEA. The chain's CDR3 is CSVGGRGLYEQFF. Written as DNA, the CDR3 is TGCAGCGTAGGCGGGAGGGGATTGTATGAGCAGTTCTTC.

This clonotype was counted between two and nine times. This chain connects TRBV29-1 to TRBJ1-5, with D unclear. Germline V lookup: CDR1 SQVTM, CDR2 ANQGSEA. Between the trimmed V and J ends, which lost 7 bases and 4 bases, there was a span of 14 bases. The CDR3 covers 13 residues. The DNA for the CDR3 is TGCAGCGCCGGTGATGAATGGAATCAGCCCCAGCATTTT. Its protein product is CSAGDEWNQPQHF.

This clonotype has only a few counts. V and J are TRBV9 and TRBJ2-7, with TRBD2 identical over 11 bases. From germline, CDR1 is SGDLS and CDR2 YYNGEE. This CDR3 is 17 amino acids long. V was pared by 4 bases and J by 4 bases, with 13 bases of the junction left unmatched. The CDR3 loop is CASSPGTGTSGAYEQYF. In DNA, the CDR3 is TGTGCCAGCAGCCCCGGGACAGGGACTAGCGGAGCTTACGAGCAGTACTTC.

The chain links TRBV6-1 to TRBJ1-1; D unclear. Germline CDR1 MNHNS, CDR2 SASEGT. Trimming left V 5 bases short and J 10 bases short, with 11 bases between. The length of the CDR3 is 11 residues. CDR3 coding DNA: TGTGCCAGCAGTTCCACCCCCCGAGCTTTCTTT. The encoded protein is CASSSTPRAFF.

This clonotype was counted only a few times. V gene TRBV7-9 combines with J gene TRBJ2-2, with TRBD2 identical over 12 bases. Germline V gene sequence: CDR1 SEHNR, CDR2 FQNEAQ (reference sequence). There are 16 residues in the CDR3. V was clipped by 5 bases and J by 2 bases; unmatched bases: 3. The CDR3 loop is CASSGLAGSNTGELFF. CDR3 coding DNA: TGTGCCAGCAGCGGACTAGCGGGAAGTAACACCGGGGAGCTGTTTTTT.

This clonotype turned up a few times. The chain employs TRBV7-9 and TRBJ2-5; TRBD1 aligns across 7 bases. With V trimmed by 4 bases and J by 2 bases, 7 bases remained unmatched. This CDR3 spans 15 amino acids. CDR1 SEHNR and CDR2 FQNEAQ come from the germline V gene (reference sequence). CDR3 DNA sequence: TGTGCCAGCAGCTACCGATTACAGGGGCAAGAGACCCAGTACTTC. Protein product: CASSYRLQGQETQYF.

This rearrangement joins TRBV28 to TRBJ2-1; D is possibly TRBD1 or TRBD2 (5 bases each). V was pared by 6 bases and J by 0 bases, with 15 bases between. Germline loops: CDR1 MDHEN, CDR2 SYDVKM. This CDR3 contains 16 residues. The CDR3 loop reads CASRFAGTLSYNEQFF. The CDR3 DNA reads as TGTGCCAGCAGGTTCGCAGGGACCCTCTCCTACAATGAGCAGTTCTTC.

V usage is TRBV28 and J usage is TRBJ2-7, with 9 nucleotides matching TRBD1. V dropped 5 bases and J dropped 9; count of bases not matched to a gene: 17. The CDR3 covers 16 residues. Germline CDR1 and CDR2: MDHEN and SYDVKM. The CDR3, as DNA: TGTGCCAGCAGTGAGGGGACAGGGAGGGGTACCGCCGGGCAGTACTTC. Translation gives CASSEGTGRGTAGQYF.

The V gene is TRBV7-2, the J gene TRBJ1-1; 8 bases are shared with TRBD1. Germline CDR1 is SGHTA and CDR2 is FQGNSA. The CDR3 sequence is 11 residues long. The J segment lost 10 bases and the V segment lost 5 bases, leaving 3 bases of the junction unmatched. The CDR3 spells CASSRTGRAFF. DNA of the CDR3: TGTGCCAGCAGCCGGACAGGGAGAGCTTTCTTT.

This clonotype was observed at least ten times. This chain joins TRBV5-5 and TRBJ2-3; the match to TRBD2 covers 9 bases. V dropped 4 bases and J dropped 0; count of bases not matched to a gene: 3. Germline V lookup: CDR1 SGHKS, CDR2 YYEKEE (reference sequence). This CDR3 is built from 15 residues. Here the CDR3 reads CASSMTSGSTDTQYF. CDR3 DNA sequence: TGTGCCAGCAGCATGACTAGCGGAAGCACAGATACGCAGTATTTT.

This clonotype was seen a handful of times. The chain links TRBV7-2 to TRBJ2-3; D possibly corresponds to TRBD2 (5 bases). Trimming removed 0 bases at V and 2 bases at J, with 6 bases between. This CDR3 comprises 14 residues. CDR1 is SGHTA and CDR2 is FQGNSA in the germline V gene. CDR3 sequence: CASSLAGDTDTQYF. The CDR3 nucleotides read TGTGCCAGCAGCTTAGCGGGAGACACAGATACGCAGTATTTT.

This clonotype was seen a handful of times. This sequence joins TRBV7-9 and TRBJ2-2; perhaps TRBD1 as D (6 bases). This CDR3 is built from 13 residues. The germline V and J ends were trimmed by 5 bases and 7 bases, with 11 bases remaining between them. The germline gives CDR1 SEHNR, CDR2 FQNEAQ (reference sequence). CDR3 coding DNA: TGTGCCAGCAGCCTAGGGGGAGTCGGGGAGCTGTTTTTT. Protein sequence: CASSLGGVGELFF. Full variable domain (missing parts from reference TRBV7-9 and TRBJ2-2): DTGVSQNPRHKITKRGQNVTFRCDPISEHNRLYWYRQTLGQGPEFLTYFQNEAQLEKSRLLSDRFSAERPKGSFSTLEIQRTEQGDSAMYLCASSLGGVGELFFGEGSRLTVL.

V gene TRBV20-1 combines with J gene TRBJ1-3; D is unresolved. V was cut by 0 bases and J by 5 bases, with 11 bases left in between. Germline CDR1 reads DFQATT; CDR2 reads SNEGSKA (reference sequence). The CDR3 has 14 amino acids. Here the CDR3 DNA reads TGCAGTGCTAGAGACACCTGGCCGAGAAACACCATATATTTT. This sequence encodes CSARDTWPRNTIYF.

This clonotype showed up just a few times. The chain uses TRBV5-1 and TRBJ2-3; 11 bases align to TRBD1. The CDR3 sequence is 18 residues long. The trim removed 4 bases at V and 1 base at J, leaving 11 bases unmatched. CDR1 is SGHRS, CDR2 YFSETQ, per germline. Here the CDR3 DNA reads TGCGCCAGCAGCGAAGACGTAGGGACAGGGGGTCGCACAGATACGCAGTATTTT. Its protein product is CASSEDVGTGGRTDTQYF.

The table lists this clonotype with a few counts. It may be a read error: a sequence one base away is much more abundant. The chain links TRBV2 to TRBJ2-2, with no clear D. Trimming stripped 5 bases from V and 6 bases from J, with 4 bases between. This CDR3 is built from 11 residues. Germline assignment: CDR1 SNHLY and CDR2 FYNNEI. The CDR3 protein is CASSWAGELFF. The CDR3 region has the DNA TGTGCCAGCAGTTGGGCCGGGGAGCTGTTTTTT.